A selection of T cell receptor beta chains follows, all from one sample in a study of cytomegalovirus exposure and HLA in healthy donors. Method: immunoSEQ multiplex PCR; TCRdb's copy keeps in-frame clones and lacks some. The sample has approximately 100,000 clones; approximately 80% are singletons. Sequenced: PBMCs. The receptors stem from a female donor in good health and CMV-seropositive. The CDR3 runs from the conserved cysteine through the conserved F or W. The D gene is left open where the match is weak.

V gene,D gene,CDR3 protein
TRBV6-5,-,CASSTRQVSVYGYTF
TRBV5-1,TRBD1,CASSTARTGSYEQYF
TRBV2,-,CASSGVRGYSGNTIYF
TRBV2,-,CASASSGSTQYF
TRBV5-1,TRBD2,CASSLSSSGISYNEQFF
TRBV19,-,CASSIPVGGGNSQYF
TRBV15,-,CATSRDFAASRGTEAFF
TRBV25-1,-,CASSRMGGDTIYF
TRBV25-1,TRBD1,CASLEPGQVLGGDTQYF
TRBV6-6,-,CASSYPPEKEQYF
TRBV7-9,-,CASSLGASNNEQFF
TRBV6-5,TRBD1,CASRRDSADNEKLFF
TRBV11-2,TRBD2,CASSSPLVAGVDEQYF
TRBV19,-,CASSGQTVSGNTIYF
TRBV7-2,TRBD2,CASSLALLGGGADTQYF
TRBV7-6,TRBD1,CASSPGQGNEQYF
TRBV7-2,TRBD1,CASSLVQGTETQYF
TRBV6-5,TRBD1,CASSPYRDRAYGYTF
TRBV6-1,-,CASSEVVAPAYNEQFF
TRBV7-2,-,CASSSQPTRDNEQFF
TRBV2,-,CASSESRGATEAFF
TRBV4-2,TRBD2,CASSPVAGGAGELFF
TRBV7-6,-,CASSLLGNGRATPQYF
TRBV19,-,CASRIKTDNYGYTF
TRBV5-1,TRBD1,CASSLEGQGPDTQYF
TRBV29-1,-,CSVAVDTGELFF
TRBV30,TRBD1,CAWREGAFEAFF
TRBV19,-,CASRRGSGELFF
TRBV7-2,TRBD1,CASSLARDRGQPQHF
TRBV10-3,-,CAISEAASTDTQYF
TRBV2,-,CASSEAGPQAREQYF
TRBV7-2,TRBD2,CASRDPVSRGYNEQFF
TRBV7-2,TRBD2,CASSPLGSGGADTQYF
TRBV5-1,-,CASSRGWNTGELFF
TRBV18,-,CASSPSAGSYEQYF
TRBV29-1,-,CSVEPPWRAFEPQHF
TRBV6-4,-,CASSVGGGHTPTDTQYF
TRBV9,TRBD1,CASSEVPGTVNTEAFF
TRBV7-8,-,CASSLEAGHQPQHF
TRBV7-6,TRBD2,CASSLGTSSYAQYF
TRBV6-5,TRBD2,CASMRAGGLFNEQFF
TRBV4-2,TRBD2,CASSADSGGLNTDTQYF
TRBV5-1,-,CASSFPGTGAGAFF
TRBV5-1,TRBD2,CASSNGRGGRTGELFF
TRBV2,-,CASSEGLPGSSYEQYF
TRBV5-5,TRBD2,CASSRSPSGSDTQYF
TRBV4-1,TRBD1,CASSQESGQGAGKNSPLHF
TRBV5-1,-,CASSLSRGQETQYF